This is a list of T cell receptor beta chains from one sample in a study of T cell repertoires in cytomegalovirus infection. TCRdb ran MiXCR on the reads and lists one entry per CDR3 protein. Of 550,000 to 850,000 distinct CDR3 sequences in the sample, 30% to 35% were seen once. No antigen has been identified for these receptors. Source: cultured PBMCs, taken from culture after CMV antigen stimulation. Source of these receptors: a human donor in good health (CMV status not recorded). Some clones in this sample may be carry-over from other donors' samples. CDR3s include the opening cysteine and the closing phenylalanine or tryptophan. A D gene is named only where the DNA matches it firmly. Size is omitted from some rows. Given values are once, few, many or a class for expanded clones.

v_call,d_call,j_call,clone_size,cdr3_nt,cdr3_aa
TRBV4-1,-,TRBJ2-5,-,TGCGCCAGCAGCCCCATCGCGACAGAAAAAGAGACCCAGTACTTC,CASSPIATEKETQYF
TRBV20-1,-,TRBJ2-5,-,TGCAGTGCTAGGGCTGGACCCGAAGAGACCCAGTACTTC,CSARAGPEETQYF
TRBV7-2,-,TRBJ1-5,many,TGTGCCAGCAGCCTAAACAGGGAACTCAATCAGCCCCAGCATTTT,CASSLNRELNQPQHF
TRBV15,-,TRBJ2-1,few,TGTGCCACCAGCAGAGATTGGTCTGGTTATGAGCAGTTCTTC,CATSRDWSGYEQFF
TRBV7-9,-,TRBJ1-5,many,TGTGCCAGCAGCTTAGGTGTGGCAGGGGTGCAGCCCCAGCATTTT,CASSLGVAGVQPQHF
TRBV11-2,-,TRBJ2-4,few,TGTGCCAGCAGCTTAGGGCCCTCGACTTTAAACATTCAGTACTTC,CASSLGPSTLNIQYF
TRBV6-1,-,TRBJ1-5,few,TGTGCCAGCAGCGGGCATTGGGGCAGCAATCAGCCCCAGCATTTT,CASSGHWGSNQPQHF
TRBV19,-,TRBJ2-3,-,TGTGCCAGTAGTACCCTAAGGGGTCGGGACACAGATACGCAGTATTTT,CASSTLRGRDTDTQYF
TRBV5-1,-,TRBJ1-2,-,TGCGCCAGCAGCTCGCCTACCGGGGACTATGGCTACACCTTC,CASSSPTGDYGYTF
TRBV20-1,TRBD2,TRBJ2-3,-,TGCAGTGCTAGAGATTGGGGCTGGGAGCGGGGGACTTCTCTCACAGATACGCAGTATTTT,CSARDWGWERGTSLTDTQYF
TRBV6-8,-,TRBJ2-3,-,TGTGCCAGCAGTTGGGGCCTAGCCCGAGATACGCAGTATTTT,CASSWGLARDTQYF
TRBV7-2,-,TRBJ2-2,-,TGTGCCAGCAGCTTAAGAGACATCACGTACACCGGGGAGCTGTTTTTT,CASSLRDITYTGELFF
TRBV20-1,-,TRBJ1-5,-,TGCAGTGCTTCGGACAGCCGTAGCAATCAGCCCCAGCATTTC,CSASDSRSNQPQHF
TRBV12-3/TRBV12-4,-,TRBJ2-6,-,TGTGCCAGCAGCAGGTCTGACTCTGGGGCCAACGTCCTGACTTTC,CASSRSDSGANVLTF
TRBV7-9,-,TRBJ1-1,few,TGTGCCAGCAGCTTAAGTCAGGGTTCAAGGAACACTGAAGCTTTCTTT,CASSLSQGSRNTEAFF
TRBV11-2,TRBD1,TRBJ2-1,-,TGTGCCAGCAGAGACGGACAGGGACAGTTCTTC,CASRDGQGQFF
TRBV15,-,TRBJ2-2,few,TGTGCCACCAGCAGAGATCCCCCCTTGGGGGACACCGGGGAGCTGTTTTTT,CATSRDPPLGDTGELFF
TRBV18,TRBD1,TRBJ2-3,few,TGTGCCAGCAGCCCCGGCAGGGGGACAGATACGCAGTATTTT,CASSPGRGTDTQYF
TRBV18,TRBD2,TRBJ2-5,-,TGTGCCAGCTCAGAGACTAGCCTGTGGGAGACCCAGTACTTC,CASSETSLWETQYF
TRBV19,TRBD2,TRBJ2-3,few,TGTGCCAGTAGTATTACCCCGCCGGGACTAGCGTCAGATACGCAGTATTTT,CASSITPPGLASDTQYF
TRBV24-1,-,TRBJ1-2,few,TGTGCCACTCGCGGGGACTATGGCTACACCTTC,CATRGDYGYTF
TRBV20-1,TRBD1,TRBJ2-3,-,TGCAGTGCTAGACCGGGACAGGGGATACCAGATACGCAGTATTTT,CSARPGQGIPDTQYF
TRBV12-3/TRBV12-4,-,TRBJ2-6,-,TGTGCCACTCTTGTCGGGGGGCGCTTTGGGGCCAACGTCCTGACTTTC,CATLVGGRFGANVLTF
TRBV12-3/TRBV12-4,-,TRBJ1-1,few,TGTGCCAGCAGTGAACAGGGTTGGAGCACTGAAGCTTTCTTT,CASSEQGWSTEAFF
TRBV27,TRBD1,TRBJ2-1,-,TGTGCCAGCAGCCGGACAGGGGACTCCAATGAGCAGTTCTTC,CASSRTGDSNEQFF
TRBV12-3/TRBV12-4,-,TRBJ2-7,-,TGTGCCAGCAGTTCGGGGGTTTACGAGCAGTACTTC,CASSSGVYEQYF
TRBV7-2,TRBD2,TRBJ2-1,many,TGTGCCAGCAAGCGGGAGGGGACTTACAATGAGCAGTTCTTC,CASKREGTYNEQFF
TRBV7-9,-,TRBJ2-5,-,TGTGCCAGCAGCCCCGGAGGGGGCAAGACCCAGTACTTC,CASSPGGGKTQYF
TRBV7-3,TRBD2,TRBJ2-1,-,TGTGCCAGCAGCTTAGCCGGACTAGCGGTGAGGTACAATGAGCAGTTCTTC,CASSLAGLAVRYNEQFF
TRBV9,TRBD1,TRBJ2-3,-,TGTGCCAGCAGCGCTGACACAGGGGACACAGATACGCAGTATTTT,CASSADTGDTDTQYF
TRBV2,TRBD1,TRBJ2-7,few,TGTGCCAGCAGTGCTGGGACAGGGGGCCACGAGCAGTACTTC,CASSAGTGGHEQYF
TRBV12-5,-,TRBJ1-1,few,TGTGCTAGTCGATCGGACGAAGAAGCTTTCTTT,CASRSDEEAFF
TRBV2,-,TRBJ2-3,-,TGTGCCAGCAGTGAAACTAGGGGAACAGATACGCAGTATTTT,CASSETRGTDTQYF
TRBV4-2,-,TRBJ1-2,-,TGTGCCAGCAGCCAAGATCGGGAAGTTCGAGGCTACACCTTC,CASSQDREVRGYTF
TRBV14,-,TRBJ2-7,few,TGTGCCAGCAGCCAAGAGGATATCCACGAGCAGTACTTC,CASSQEDIHEQYF
TRBV7-8,TRBD2,TRBJ2-5,many,TGTGCCAGCAGCTACGGGACTACACAAGAGACCCAGTACTTC,CASSYGTTQETQYF
TRBV19,TRBD2,TRBJ2-2,-,TGTGCCAGTAAGGTAGCGGGAGTTGGAACCGGGGAGCTGTTTTTT,CASKVAGVGTGELFF
TRBV5-4,-,TRBJ2-3,-,TGTGCCAGCAGCTTGGCCAAGGTTCCCACAGATACGCAGTATTTT,CASSLAKVPTDTQYF
TRBV6-6,TRBD1,TRBJ2-1,few,TGTGCCAGCATCCCGAATGTAGGGGGCGGCGAGCAGTTCTTC,CASIPNVGGGEQFF
TRBV10-2,TRBD1,TRBJ1-5,-,TGCGCCAGCAGCGTACAGGGGCCTCCTCCCCAGCATTTT,CASSVQGPPPQHF
TRBV6-6,TRBD1,TRBJ2-7,-,TGTGCCAGCAGTTACCCCGGGACAGGAAACTACGAGCAGTACTTC,CASSYPGTGNYEQYF
TRBV7-2,-,TRBJ1-3,few,TGTGCCAGCAGCTCCCAACCGGTAGTAAACACCATATATTTT,CASSSQPVVNTIYF
TRBV7-8,TRBD2,TRBJ2-1,-,TGTGCCAGCAGCTCCAAAGCGGGAGGGCTTAGTTATGAGCAGTTCTTC,CASSSKAGGLSYEQFF
TRBV12-3/TRBV12-4,-,TRBJ1-4,few,TGTGCCAGCAGTACCGGGGGTCGTGCAACTAATGAAAAACTGTTTTTT,CASSTGGRATNEKLFF
TRBV28,-,TRBJ2-3,few,TGTGCCAGCAGTCTATCGCGTTCAGGGACCACAGATACGCAGTATTTT,CASSLSRSGTTDTQYF
TRBV7-2,-,TRBJ2-1,few,TGTGCCAGCAGCCGAGACAGAATCTACAATGAGCAGTTCTTC,CASSRDRIYNEQFF
TRBV12-5,-,TRBJ2-1,-,TGTGCTAGTGGTTTGAGTGGGCGGGAGCAGTTCTTC,CASGLSGREQFF
TRBV10-3,-,TRBJ1-1,-,TGTGCCGGTCGTCGATGGCAGGGAGGGGAAAACACTGAAGCTTTCTTT,CAGRRWQGGENTEAFF
TRBV7-2,TRBD1,TRBJ1-1,many,TGTGCCACCTCGGAGGGGGCCCGGAACACTGAAGCTTTCTTT,CATSEGARNTEAFF
TRBV7-6,TRBD2,TRBJ2-1,few,TGTGCCAGCAGCTTGGGAACTAGCGACTGGAATGAGCAGTTCTTC,CASSLGTSDWNEQFF
TRBV2,-,TRBJ1-1,-,TGTGCCAGCAGGGGCGTACGGACGGCTCATGAAGCTTTCTTT,CASRGVRTAHEAFF